This passage covers 20 T cell receptor beta chains from one sample sequenced in a study of T cell responses to AZD1222 COVID-19 vaccine. Libraries were prepared by immunoSEQ multiplex PCR; TCRdb keeps only in-frame clonotypes and omits some of them. This table holds some 150,000 clones, approximately 86% found once. This sample comprised peripheral blood, obtained 28 days after the second dose of the MenACWY control vaccine. The receptors here all came from an adult who received the MenACWY meningococcal vaccine as a control.

The table lists this clone with a few counts. The rearrangement uses TRBV6-2 or TRBV6-3 and TRBJ2-1, with TRBD2 matching over 13 bases. The CDR3 totals 17 residues. CDR1 is MNHEY, CDR2 SVGEGT, per germline. Trimming at V came to 6 bases and at J to 3 bases, leaving 8 bases not matched to a gene. CDR3 DNA sequence: TGTGCCAGCAGCCGAGGGACTAGCGGGACACGCTACAATGAGCAGTTCTTC. Protein sequence: CASSRGTSGTRYNEQFF.

This chain links TRBV12-3 or TRBV12-4 with TRBJ2-7, with TRBD2 as a possible D gene (7 bases). With 6 bases removed from V and 2 bases from J, the gap between germline ends came to 8 bases. This CDR3 contains 12 residues. As DNA, the CDR3 is TGTGCCAGCAGCGGGGGGCCCTACGAGCAGTACTTC. Its protein is CASSGGPYEQYF.

The chain couples TRBV5-4 to TRBJ1-2; TRBD1 agrees at 7 bases. Trimming took 1 base from V and 6 from J; bases not matched to a gene: 9. This CDR3 comprises 15 residues. CDR1 is SGHNT, CDR2 YYREEE, per germline (reference sequence). CDR3 nucleotides: TGTGCCAGCAGCTTGTACGACAGGGTTTTGAATGGCTACACCTTC. Protein: CASSLYDRVLNGYTF. The variable domain in full, completed from reference TRBV5-4 and TRBJ1-2, reads ETGVTQSPTHLIKTRGQQVTLRCSSQSGHNTVSWYQQALGQGPQFIFQYYREEENGRGNFPPRFSGLQFPNYSSELNVNALELDDSALYLCASSLYDRVLNGYTFGSGTRLTVV.

This clone was seen once. This chain links TRBV12-3 or TRBV12-4 with TRBJ1-1; tentative D call: TRBD1 (5 bases). Trimming pared 5 bases from V and 4 bases from J, leaving 11 bases between. The CDR3 is made up of 13 amino acids. The CDR3 loop is CASSRQGVTEAFF. The CDR3 bases are TGTGCCAGCAGTCGGCAGGGCGTCACTGAAGCTTTCTTT.

The chain uses TRBV7-9 and TRBJ2-4; possibly TRBD2 for D (7 bases). This CDR3 has 14 amino acids. V shed 5 bases and J shed 7 bases, with 15 bases lying between them. Germline V CDR1 and CDR2: SEHNR, FQNEAQ (reference sequence). The CDR3 DNA is TGTGCCAGCAGCCCCCAGGGAGGGGGTAACATTCAGTACTTC. This translates into CASSPQGGGNIQYF.

The CDR3 is CASSWGQGGSPLHF. The CDR3 nucleotides read TGTGCCAGTAGCTGGGGACAGGGAGGGTCACCCCTCCACTTT. The genes are TRBV19 and TRBJ1-6; TRBD1 matches 9 bases. Germline V gene data show CDR1 as LNHDA and CDR2 as SQIVND (reference sequence). The CDR3 sequence is 14 residues long. V trimming: 6 bases; J trimming: 10 bases; junction bases outside the gene matches: 7.

The count of this clone is one. This sequence joins TRBV5-6 and TRBJ2-1; 8 bases are a match to TRBD2. The CDR3 is 15 residues long. V trimming: 6 bases; J trimming: 7 bases; junction bases outside the gene matches: 12. The germline V gene has CDR1 SGHDT and CDR2 YYEEEE. The CDR3 sequence: CASTLPGTSKNEQFF. In nucleotides, the CDR3 is TGTGCCAGCACTCTTCCCGGGACTAGTAAGAATGAGCAGTTCTTC. Using reference TRBV5-6 and TRBJ2-1 for the parts outside the CDR3, the full variable domain is DAGVTQSPTHLIKTRGQQVTLRCSPKSGHDTVSWYQQALGQGPQFIFQYYEEEERQRGNFPDRFSGHQFPNYSSELNVNALLLGDSALYLCASTLPGTSKNEQFFGPGTRLTVL.

V gene TRBV11-2 combines with J gene TRBJ2-3; 8 positions agree with TRBD2. With 5 bases clipped from V and 4 bases from J, the junction kept 8 bases outside the gene matches. Looked up from germline, CDR1 is SGHAT and CDR2 is FQNNGV. The CDR3 loop spans 15 amino acids. The CDR3 sequence is CASSPGWREADTQYF. The CDR3 DNA reads as TGTGCCAGCAGCCCAGGTTGGCGGGAGGCAGATACGCAGTATTTT.

The chain is built from TRBV19 and TRBJ1-5; the match to TRBD1 covers 8 bases. Per the germline V gene, CDR1 is LNHDA and CDR2 is SQIVND (reference sequence). J gave up 5 bases and V 6 bases, and 12 bases lay outside the gene matches. The CDR3 loop spans 16 amino acids. CDR3 region: CASSPPGGGKDQPQHF. DNA of the CDR3: TGTGCCAGTAGCCCCCCAGGGGGCGGTAAGGATCAGCCCCAGCATTTT.

This clone was seen just once. The chain has TRBV28 and TRBJ1-1; D is unclear. The CDR3 runs 13 residues. V was pared by 3 bases and J by 8 bases, with 13 bases between. CDR1 MDHEN and CDR2 SYDVKM come from the germline V gene. The CDR3 DNA reads as TGTGCCAGCAGTTTTCGGGGAGGGCCGGAAGCTTTCTTT. Translation: CASSFRGGPEAFF.

V is TRBV29-1 and J is TRBJ1-2; D may be TRBD1 (5 bases). Germline V gives CDR1 SQVTM, CDR2 ANQGSEA. V was clipped by 4 bases and J by 3 bases, with 15 bases between them. The CDR3 runs to 14 residues. The CDR3 DNA reads as TGCAGCGTTGGGGGCCGGGACTCTTACTATGGCTACACCTTC. It yields the protein CSVGGRDSYYGYTF.

V gene TRBV14 combines with J gene TRBJ2-5; D gene unclear. The CDR3 extends over 13 amino acids. Per germline, CDR1 SGHDN and CDR2 FVKESK. V shed 0 bases and J shed 7 bases, with 9 bases lying between them. CDR3 sequence reads: CASSQDVGGTQYF. For the CDR3, the DNA is TGTGCCAGCAGCCAAGACGTAGGTGGGACCCAGTACTTC.

The chain employs TRBV15 and TRBJ1-5; no firm D call. Germline assignment: CDR1 LNHNV and CDR2 YYDKDF (reference sequence). The CDR3 totals 12 residues. V was clipped by 0 bases and J by 3 bases, with 0 bases between them. CDR3 in DNA: TGTGCCACCAGCAGAGACAATCAGCCCCAGCATTTT. It is translated as CATSRDNQPQHF. The full variable domain, completed using reference TRBV15 and TRBJ1-5, is DAMVIQNPRYQVTQFGKPVTLSCSQTLNHNVMYWYQQKSSQAPKLLFHYYDKDFNNEADTPDNFQSRRPNTSFCFLDIRSPGLGDTAMYLCATSRDNQPQHFGDGTRLSIL.

This clone was counted between two and nine times. The V and J genes are TRBV4-1 and TRBJ1-1; maybe TRBD1 (6 bases). This CDR3 has 13 amino acids. V gave up 6 bases and J gave up 4 bases, with 12 bases separating them. Per the germline V gene, CDR1 is MGHRA and CDR2 is YSYEKL. In nucleotides, the CDR3 is TGCGCCAGCAGGTTCAGGGGAAGCACTGAAGCTTTCTTT. This codes for CASRFRGSTEAFF.

The chain uses TRBV7-2 and TRBJ1-4; D not resolved. This CDR3 region has 14 residues. Germline CDR1 SGHTA, CDR2 FQGNSA. V was trimmed by 1 base and J by 8 bases, leaving 11 bases between them. The CDR3 region has the DNA TGTGCCAGCAGCTTAGGAGGGAGCTCAGAAAAACTGTTTTTT. Its protein product is CASSLGGSSEKLFF. The full variable domain, with the rest looked up from reference TRBV7-2 and TRBJ1-4, is GAGVSQSPSNKVTEKGKDVELRCDPISGHTALYWYRQSLGQGLEFLIYFQGNSAPDKSGLPSDRFSAERTGGSVSTLTIQRTQQEDSAVYLCASSLGGSSEKLFFGSGTQLSVL.

Only a few counts were recorded for this clone. The V call is TRBV6-5, the J call TRBJ2-7, with 9 positions matching TRBD1. The CDR3 extends over 13 amino acids. Germline V gene data show CDR1 as MNHEY and CDR2 as SVGAGI. The V gene end was trimmed by 7 bases and the J gene end by 7 bases; junction bases not matched to a gene: 8. The CDR3 DNA reads TGTGCCAGCAATCCCGGACAGGGGAGGGAGCAGTACTTC. This encodes CASNPGQGREQYF.

The rearrangement links TRBV29-1 to TRBJ1-3; the D gene is possibly TRBD1 (5 bases). In germline, CDR1 is SQVTM, CDR2 ANQGSEA. Deletions cut 6 bases from V and 0 bases from J, with 9 bases between. The CDR3 is made up of 13 amino acids. CDR3 region: CSVDTLSGNTIYF. In DNA, the CDR3 is TGCAGCGTGGACACCCTCTCTGGAAACACCATATATTTT.

The rearrangement uses TRBV12-1 and TRBJ2-7; the table calls TRBD2, which could not be checked here. TRBV12-1 is annotated as a pseudogene. The length of the CDR3 is 14 residues. CDR3 region: CARPLPGRPYEQYF. For the CDR3, the DNA is TGTGCCCGCCCGTTGCCGGGGAGACCCTACGAGCAGTACTTC.

This clone was detected only once. DNA of the CDR3: TGCAGCGTTACATTCGGACGGGGGGAACTACGAGAGCAGTACTTC. It is translated as CSVTFGRGELREQYF. This chain links TRBV29-1 with TRBJ2-7; 7 bases line up with TRBD2. The CDR3 is 15 residues long. Germline CDR1 SQVTM, CDR2 ANQGSEA. The V segment lost 5 bases and the J segment 7 bases; nucleotides outside the gene matches: 17.

The V call is TRBV24-1, the J call TRBJ1-5; no firm D call. Germline V gene sequence: CDR1 KGHDR, CDR2 SFDVKD. The CDR3 sequence is 13 residues long. Trimming shortened V by 3 bases and J by 7 bases, and 9 bases separated the two germline ends. The CDR3 sequence is CATSDKSGQPQHF. In DNA, the CDR3 is TGTGCCACCAGTGATAAGTCGGGGCAGCCCCAGCATTTT.